This T cell receptor beta chain was recovered during a study of identical twins. Each CDR3 protein gets one entry after TCRdb re-called the 5' RACE reads with MiXCR. The repertoire holds around 250,000 distinct CDR3 sequences, with approximately 7% as singletons. Germline CDR1 is MNHNS and CDR2 is SASEGT. CDR3 size: 17 residues. V lost 1 base and J lost 3, with 15 bases in between. This sample also appeared in a second study, on yellow fever vaccine responses in identical twins.

This clonotype originated in a woman under 30 in good health. The genes are TRBV6-1 and TRBJ1-4, with D possibly being TRBD1 (5 bases). Specimen: memory (CD45RO+) T cells sorted from blood. In nucleotides, the CDR3 is TGTGCCAGCAGTGAAGGGTCAGGGTTGAGAGCTAATGAAAAACTGTTTTTT. It encodes CASSEGSGLRANEKLFF.